The following is a TCR beta chain sequence with its context. There is no known antigen for this receptor. No much larger clone exists at a distance of one base, and base qualities are not known. The immunoSEQ Assay, a bias-controlled multiplex PCR, was used to amplify TCRbeta CDR3 regions from genomic DNA. As for the original processing: Within the assay, amplification of reference gene primers was used to estimate how many nucleated cells each sample contained. To quantify the absolute abundance of each unique TCRbeta CDR3 rearrangement, sequence reads were collapsed and filtered. For each sample, productive Simpson clonality was calculated as the square root of Simpson's diversity index across productive rearrangements. TCRdb took this table from immuneACCESS and kept in-frame rearrangements with V and J called. Such tables lack part of the clones; where checked against another copy, unresolved V genes explain under half of the gap, and the rest is unexplained. V, J and clone size were drawn from that table, and D and trimming were deduced from the DNA. Present in this sample are about 480,000 clones, approximately 88% of which were seen just once. Together, the top ten hold less than 9.5% of the sample.

This entry is derived from a study of blood T cell repertoires in COVID-19 (dated by TCRdb to 2018 to 2020). About the investigation overall: Samples from collaborators originated in the United States, Italy and Spain and spanned both the acute and convalescent phases of COVID-19. The material from the prospective study consisted of cDNA or gDNA derived from T cells, B-cell-depleted T cells, or PBMCs. Deeply sampled blood TCRbeta repertoires from subjects exposed to, actively infected with, or recovered from COVID-19 were included in the dataset. The repertoires were released in a freely available public database intended as a resource for research on the immune response to SARS-CoV-2. The samples were drawn from the first 160 participants of the ongoing ImmuneRACE study and from 1,254 subjects provided by 6 global collaborators. A de-identified subject ID, COVID-19 status, age in years and sex were almost always included in the sample metadata. Where available, HLA class I and class II types were taken from metadata supplied by the sample provider and were not determined by assay-based typing.

What the research found in general, with its limitations: How much clinical and demographic metadata was included differed by source and by participant, and the metadata was provided uncurated.

The junction carries 10 bases between V and J, which are trimmed by 11 bases and 0 bases respectively. The CDR3 has 13 amino acids, counting the end cysteine and phenylalanine. CDR3 DNA is the only sequence kept; it has 39 bases, read in frame from the first base. CDR1 and CDR2 (ENHRY, SYGVKD) derive from the germline V gene. One collaborating source in Seattle enrolled patients while the patients were actively infected and followed the patients over time throughout the course of disease. Collaborating institutions collected whole blood in K2EDTA tubes following their own protocols. For TCRbeta analysis, collaborators shipped samples in one of three forms: frozen whole blood, isolated PBMCs, or DNA extracted from either of those sample types.

The sequence derives from a woman in her forties or fifties with COVID-19, enrolled during active disease. The sequence is built from TRBV10-3 and TRBJ2-2; a tentative D match to TRBD1 spans 5 bases. Input material: peripheral blood. The sequenced DNA is TGTGCCTGCCGACAGACGAACACCGGGGAGCTGTTTTTT. Its coded protein is CACRQTNTGELFF.